This T cell receptor (beta chain) was obtained from a study of Graves' ophthalmopathy and Graves' hyperthyroidism. This clonotype was recorded many times. The authors isolated PBMCs from 9.5 to 10 ml of fresh peripheral blood. V was shortened by 4 bases and J by 3 bases, with 13 bases between the two germline ends. The CDR3 consists of 14 residues. Germline V gives CDR1 MNHEY, CDR2 SVGAGI. As the template, RNA transcripts were used to amplify TCR beta CDR3 regions. The library came from an HTBI-primed first-round RT-PCR and a second-round multiplex PCR. Via MiXCR, TCRdb re-called the multiplex PCR reads, giving one row per CDR3 protein. Here the sample spans 450,000 or so distinct CDR3 sequences, roughly an eighth being singletons.

This receptor was obtained from a woman in her thirties with Graves' ophthalmopathy. The sequenced sample was blood. The V and J genes are TRBV6-5 and TRBJ2-7; possibly TRBD1 for D (5 bases). CDR3 protein: CASSSDAGNYEQYF. The CDR3 coding sequence is TGTGCCAGCAGTTCCGACGCAGGGAACTACGAGCAGTACTTC.